The following is a TCR beta chain sequence with its context. In germline, CDR1 is SGHRS, CDR2 YFSETQ. The CDR3 totals 15 residues. V lost 2 bases and J 3 bases, leaving 15 bases between the germline ends. These data come from a study of blood T cell repertoires in COVID-19. Assay used: immunoSEQ multiplex PCR; TCRdb lists only in-frame clones, some missing. The table lists under 250,000 clones, less than 85% of them singletons, with approximately 1.8% in the top ten. The chain couples TRBV5-1 to TRBJ2-7; maybe TRBD2 (5 bases). This receptor was obtained from a man aged 55-75 years who had recovered from COVID-19. The source material was PBMCs or T cells enriched from blood (not recorded which). The CDR3 spells CASSLAVVSVYEQYF. Here the CDR3 DNA reads TGCGCCAGCAGCTTAGCGGTAGTATCAGTCTACGAGCAGTACTTC.